These T cell receptor beta chains were read from a single sample in a study of T cell repertoires in cytomegalovirus infection. TCRdb called the reads again in MiXCR, with one record for every CDR3 protein. The sample records almost 500,000 distinct CDR3 sequences, approximately 10% being singletons. Input material: PBMCs. These receptors all come from a human donor in good health (CMV status not recorded). Some clones in this sample may be carry-over from other donors' samples. The CDR3 runs from the conserved cysteine through the conserved F or W. D genes are given only for firm matches. Clone size is shown for a subset of rows, as once, few, many or a class of expanded clone.

V	size	J	D	CDR3	DNA
TRBV20-1	few	TRBJ1-5	TRBD1	CSAGGQGNQPQHF	TGCAGTGCTGGGGGACAGGGCAATCAGCCCCAGCATTTT
TRBV3-1	NA	TRBJ2-7	NA	CASSQVLQSEQYF	TGTGCCAGCAGCCAGGTTCTACAGAGCGAGCAGTACTTC
TRBV29-1	NA	TRBJ1-2	NA	CSVEDGGYGYTF	TGCAGCGTTGAAGATGGGGGCTATGGCTACACCTTC
TRBV12-3/TRBV12-4	NA	TRBJ2-2	TRBD1	CASSRGTGGLRRTGELFF	TGTGCCAGCAGTAGAGGGACAGGGGGTTTAAGAAGAACCGGGGAGCTGTTTTTT
TRBV11-2	few	TRBJ1-2	NA	CASRGRRSRGLNDYGYTF	TGTGCCAGCAGAGGAAGGAGGTCTCGGGGGCTAAATGACTATGGCTACACCTTC
TRBV7-9	many	TRBJ2-7	TRBD1	CASSPEDRTGPYEQYF	TGTGCCAGCAGCCCGGAGGATCGGACAGGGCCCTACGAGCAGTACTTC
TRBV12-5	many	TRBJ2-2	NA	CASGLVGRAGELFF	TGTGCTAGTGGTTTGGTAGGCCGGGCCGGGGAGCTGTTTTTT
TRBV12-3/TRBV12-4	many	TRBJ1-6	NA	CASSFSGPLSPLHF	TGTGCCAGCAGTTTTTCGGGCCCCCTTTCACCCCTCCACTTT
TRBV2	many	TRBJ2-1	NA	CASTEPPQGEQFF	TGTGCCAGCACCGAACCCCCCCAGGGTGAGCAGTTCTTC
TRBV4-2	NA	TRBJ2-7	TRBD2	CASSPERVGRAYEQYF	TGTGCCAGCAGCCCCGAGAGGGTTGGGAGGGCGTACGAGCAGTACTTC
TRBV28	many	TRBJ1-4	TRBD1	CASSFRGNNEKLFF	TGTGCCAGCAGTTTCAGGGGGAATAATGAAAAACTGTTTTTT
TRBV27	many	TRBJ2-1	NA	CASSLWGNNEQFF	TGTGCCAGCAGTTTATGGGGCAACAATGAGCAGTTCTTC
TRBV12-3/TRBV12-4	many	TRBJ1-5	TRBD1	CASSLRQGSQPQHF	TGTGCCAGCAGTCTGAGACAGGGGAGCCAGCCCCAGCATTTT
TRBV29-1	few	TRBJ2-5	TRBD1	CSVKETGGGETQYF	TGCAGCGTTAAAGAGACAGGGGGCGGAGAGACCCAGTACTTC
TRBV6-1	many	TRBJ1-4	NA	CASSEALGALGTNEKLFF	TGTGCCAGCAGTGAAGCGTTAGGGGCACTCGGAACTAATGAAAAACTGTTTTTT
TRBV7-9	few	TRBJ2-7	NA	CASSLAREQYF	TGTGCCAGCAGCTTAGCGCGGGAGCAGTACTTC
TRBV28	many	TRBJ2-7	TRBD2	CASRLGEGSYEQYF	TGTGCCAGCCGCCTCGGGGAGGGCTCCTACGAGCAGTACTTC
TRBV7-3	many	TRBJ1-1	NA	CASSLTQRDTEAFF	TGTGCCAGCAGCTTAACCCAAAGGGACACTGAAGCTTTCTTT
TRBV5-1	many	TRBJ2-7	NA	CASSLTAGALYEQYF	TGCGCCAGCAGCTTAACTGCAGGGGCTCTCTACGAGCAGTACTTC
TRBV11-2	many	TRBJ2-7	TRBD1	CASRRPTGGSSYEQYF	TGTGCCAGCAGAAGACCTACAGGGGGGAGCTCCTACGAGCAGTACTTC
TRBV11-2	many	TRBJ2-2	NA	CASSLVMRGGAGELFF	TGTGCCAGCAGCTTAGTGATGAGGGGAGGCGCCGGGGAGCTGTTTTTT
TRBV7-8	many	TRBJ1-4	TRBD1	CASSLVDRGPEKLFF	TGTGCCAGCAGCTTAGTGGACAGGGGGCCTGAAAAACTGTTTTTT
TRBV28	few	TRBJ2-7	NA	CASSFPFGPTSSYEQYF	TGTGCCAGCAGTTTCCCCTTTGGCCCGACTAGCTCCTACGAGCAGTACTTC
TRBV12-5	many	TRBJ1-2	TRBD1	CASGLSTGTGGYYGYTF	TGTGCTAGTGGTTTGTCGACTGGAACAGGGGGCTACTATGGCTACACCTTC
TRBV13	NA	TRBJ2-2	NA	CASSLPGTRLTGELFF	TGTGCCAGCAGCTTACCGGGGACTCGACTAACCGGGGAGCTGTTTTTT
TRBV5-1	many	TRBJ2-1	NA	CASSLASPMDEQFF	TGCGCCAGCAGCTTGGCCTCGCCTATGGATGAGCAGTTCTTC